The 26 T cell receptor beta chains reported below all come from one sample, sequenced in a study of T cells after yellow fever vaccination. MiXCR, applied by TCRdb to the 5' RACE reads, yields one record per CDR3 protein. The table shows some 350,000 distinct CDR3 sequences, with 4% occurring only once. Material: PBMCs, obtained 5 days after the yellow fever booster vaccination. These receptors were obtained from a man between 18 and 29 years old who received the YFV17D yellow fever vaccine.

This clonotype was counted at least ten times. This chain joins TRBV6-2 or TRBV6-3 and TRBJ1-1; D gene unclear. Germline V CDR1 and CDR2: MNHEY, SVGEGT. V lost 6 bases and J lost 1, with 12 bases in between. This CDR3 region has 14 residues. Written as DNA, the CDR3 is TGTGCCAGCAGAACACCTCAAGAGAACACTGAAGCTTTCTTT. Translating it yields CASRTPQENTEAFF.

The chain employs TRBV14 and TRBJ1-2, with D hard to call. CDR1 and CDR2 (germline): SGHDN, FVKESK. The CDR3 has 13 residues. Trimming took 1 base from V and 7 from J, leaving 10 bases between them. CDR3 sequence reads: CASSQGSGRGYTF. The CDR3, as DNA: TGTGCCAGCAGCCAAGGTTCGGGTCGTGGCTACACCTTC.

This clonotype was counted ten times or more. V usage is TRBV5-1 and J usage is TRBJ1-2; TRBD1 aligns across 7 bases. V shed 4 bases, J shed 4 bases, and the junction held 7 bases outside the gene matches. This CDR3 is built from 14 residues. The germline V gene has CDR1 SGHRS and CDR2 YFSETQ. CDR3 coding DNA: TGCGCCAGCAGCCCGCGGGACAGCCCCTATGGCTACACCTTC. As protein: CASSPRDSPYGYTF. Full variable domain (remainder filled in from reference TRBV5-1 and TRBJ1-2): KAGVTQTPRYLIKTRGQQVTLSCSPISGHRSVSWYQQTPGQGLQFLFEYFSETQRNKGNFPGRFSGRQFSNSRSEMNVSTLELGDSALYLCASSPRDSPYGYTFGSGTRLTVV.

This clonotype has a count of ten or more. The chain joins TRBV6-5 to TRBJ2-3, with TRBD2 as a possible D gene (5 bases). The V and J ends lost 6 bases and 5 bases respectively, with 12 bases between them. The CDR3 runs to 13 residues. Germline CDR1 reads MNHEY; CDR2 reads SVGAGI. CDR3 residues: CASSLYREDTQYF. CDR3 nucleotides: TGTGCCAGCAGCCTCTACCGGGAAGATACGCAGTATTTT.

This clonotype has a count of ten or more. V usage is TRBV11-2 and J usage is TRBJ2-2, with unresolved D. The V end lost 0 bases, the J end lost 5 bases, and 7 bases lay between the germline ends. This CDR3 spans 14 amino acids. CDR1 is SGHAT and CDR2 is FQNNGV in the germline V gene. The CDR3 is CASSLEFVTGELFF. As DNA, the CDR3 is TGTGCCAGCAGCTTAGAGTTTGTTACCGGGGAGCTGTTTTTT.

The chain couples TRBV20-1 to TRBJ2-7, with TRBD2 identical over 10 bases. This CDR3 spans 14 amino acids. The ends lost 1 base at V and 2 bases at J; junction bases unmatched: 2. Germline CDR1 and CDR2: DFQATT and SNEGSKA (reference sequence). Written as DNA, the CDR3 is TGCAGTGCTAGAGCACTAGCGGGGACCTACGAGCAGTACTTC. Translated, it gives CSARALAGTYEQYF.

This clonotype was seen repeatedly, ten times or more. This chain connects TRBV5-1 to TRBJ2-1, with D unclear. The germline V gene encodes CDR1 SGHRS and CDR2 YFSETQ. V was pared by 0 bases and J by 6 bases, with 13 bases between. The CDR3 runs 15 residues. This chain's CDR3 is CASSLEVLTANEQFF. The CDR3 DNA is TGCGCCAGCAGCTTGGAGGTATTGACGGCCAATGAGCAGTTCTTC.

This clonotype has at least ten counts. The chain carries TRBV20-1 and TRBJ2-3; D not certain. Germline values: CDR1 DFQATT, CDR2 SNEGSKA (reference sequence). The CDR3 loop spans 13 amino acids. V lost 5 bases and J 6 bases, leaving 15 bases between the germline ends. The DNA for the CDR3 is TGCAGTGCTCCGTTAAACTCGGCCGATACGCAGTATTTT. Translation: CSAPLNSADTQYF.

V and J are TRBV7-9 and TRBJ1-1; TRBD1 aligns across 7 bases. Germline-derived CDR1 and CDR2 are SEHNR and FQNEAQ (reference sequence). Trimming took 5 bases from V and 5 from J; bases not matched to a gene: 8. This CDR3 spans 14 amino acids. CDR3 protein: CASSPTGQRTEAFF. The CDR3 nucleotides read TGTGCCAGCAGCCCGACAGGGCAGAGGACTGAAGCTTTCTTT.

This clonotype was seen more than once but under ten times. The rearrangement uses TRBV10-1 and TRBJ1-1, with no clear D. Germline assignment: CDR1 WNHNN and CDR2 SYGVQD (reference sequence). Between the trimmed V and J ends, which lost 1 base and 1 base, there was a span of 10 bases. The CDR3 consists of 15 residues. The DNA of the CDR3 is TGCGCCAGCAGTGAGTATGGGAAAGGGAACACTGAAGCTTTCTTT. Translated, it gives CASSEYGKGNTEAFF.

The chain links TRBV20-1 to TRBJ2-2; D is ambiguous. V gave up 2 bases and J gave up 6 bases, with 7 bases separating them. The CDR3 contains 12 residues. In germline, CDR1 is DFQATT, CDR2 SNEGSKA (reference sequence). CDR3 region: CSARTPPGELFF. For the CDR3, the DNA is TGCAGTGCTAGAACGCCCCCCGGGGAGCTGTTTTTT.

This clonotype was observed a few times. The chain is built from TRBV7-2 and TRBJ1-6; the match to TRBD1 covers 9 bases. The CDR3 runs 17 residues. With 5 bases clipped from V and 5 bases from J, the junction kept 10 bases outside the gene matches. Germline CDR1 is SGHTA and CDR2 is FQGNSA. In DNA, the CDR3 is TGTGCCAGCAGCCCCCTAACCGGGACAGGGCATAATTCACCCCTCCACTTT. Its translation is CASSPLTGTGHNSPLHF.

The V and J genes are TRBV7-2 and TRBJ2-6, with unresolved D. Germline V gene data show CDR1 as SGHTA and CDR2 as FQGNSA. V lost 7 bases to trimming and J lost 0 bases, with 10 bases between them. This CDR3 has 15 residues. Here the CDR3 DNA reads TGTGCCAGCACCTCGGGCTACTCTGGGGCCAACGTCCTGACTTTC. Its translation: CASTSGYSGANVLTF.

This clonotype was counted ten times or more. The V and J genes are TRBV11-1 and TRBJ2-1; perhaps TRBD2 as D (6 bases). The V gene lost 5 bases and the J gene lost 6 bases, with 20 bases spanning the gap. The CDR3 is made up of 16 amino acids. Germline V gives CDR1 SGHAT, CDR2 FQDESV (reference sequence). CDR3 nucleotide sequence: TGTGCCAGCAGCCTAAAGGGACTCCGGGCAATCAATGAGCAGTTCTTC. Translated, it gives CASSLKGLRAINEQFF.

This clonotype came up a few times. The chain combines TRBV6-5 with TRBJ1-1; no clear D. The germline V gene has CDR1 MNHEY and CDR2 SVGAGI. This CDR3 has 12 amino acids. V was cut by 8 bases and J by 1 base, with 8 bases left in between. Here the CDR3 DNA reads TGTGCCAGCGGCTGGCAGAACACTGAAGCTTTCTTT. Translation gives CASGWQNTEAFF.

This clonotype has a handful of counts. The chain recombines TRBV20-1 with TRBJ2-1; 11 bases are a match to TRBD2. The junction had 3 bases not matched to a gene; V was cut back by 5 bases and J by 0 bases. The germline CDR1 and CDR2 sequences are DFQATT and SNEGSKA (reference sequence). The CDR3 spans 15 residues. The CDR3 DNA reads TGCAGTGCTCTAGCGGGGGGCAGCTCCTACAATGAGCAGTTCTTC. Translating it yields CSALAGGSSYNEQFF.

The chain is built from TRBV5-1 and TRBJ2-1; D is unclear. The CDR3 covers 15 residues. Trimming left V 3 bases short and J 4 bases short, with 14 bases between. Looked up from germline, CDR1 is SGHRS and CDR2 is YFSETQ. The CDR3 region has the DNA TGCGCCAGCAGCTCAGGCGCTACAATATACAATGAGCAGTTCTTC. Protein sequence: CASSSGATIYNEQFF.

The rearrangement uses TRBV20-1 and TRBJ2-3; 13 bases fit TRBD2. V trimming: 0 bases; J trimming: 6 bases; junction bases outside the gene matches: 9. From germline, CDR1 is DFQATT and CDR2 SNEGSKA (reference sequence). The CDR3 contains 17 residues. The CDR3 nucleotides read TGCAGTGCTAGAGACCGACTAGCGGGGGGTGGTATCGATACGCAGTATTTT. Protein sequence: CSARDRLAGGGIDTQYF.

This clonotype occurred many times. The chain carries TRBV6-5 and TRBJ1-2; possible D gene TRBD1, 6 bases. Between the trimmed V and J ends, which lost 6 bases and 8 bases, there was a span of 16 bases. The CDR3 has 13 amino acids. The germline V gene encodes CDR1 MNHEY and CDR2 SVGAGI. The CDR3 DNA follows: TGTGCCAGCAGCATAGGGGGGAGATGGGGCTACACCTTC. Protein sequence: CASSIGGRWGYTF.

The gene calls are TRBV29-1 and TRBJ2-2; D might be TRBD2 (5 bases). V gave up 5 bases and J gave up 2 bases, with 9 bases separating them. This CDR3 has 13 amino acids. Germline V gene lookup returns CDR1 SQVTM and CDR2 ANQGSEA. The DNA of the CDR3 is TGCAGCGTTACCGGGATAAACACCGGGGAGCTGTTTTTT. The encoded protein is CSVTGINTGELFF.

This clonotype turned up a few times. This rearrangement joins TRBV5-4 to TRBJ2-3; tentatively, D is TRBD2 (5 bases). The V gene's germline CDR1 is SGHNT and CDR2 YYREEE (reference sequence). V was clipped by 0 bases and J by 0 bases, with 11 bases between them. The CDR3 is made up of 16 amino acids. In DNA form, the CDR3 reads TGTGCCAGCAGCTTGGTCTTACTAGGGAGCACAGATACGCAGTATTTT. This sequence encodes CASSLVLLGSTDTQYF.

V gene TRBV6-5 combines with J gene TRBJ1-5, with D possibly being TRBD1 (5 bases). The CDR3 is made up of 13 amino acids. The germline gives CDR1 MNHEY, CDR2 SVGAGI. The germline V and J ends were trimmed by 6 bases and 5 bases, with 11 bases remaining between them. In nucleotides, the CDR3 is TGTGCCAGCAGACATGACAGACATCAGCCCCAGCATTTT. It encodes CASRHDRHQPQHF.

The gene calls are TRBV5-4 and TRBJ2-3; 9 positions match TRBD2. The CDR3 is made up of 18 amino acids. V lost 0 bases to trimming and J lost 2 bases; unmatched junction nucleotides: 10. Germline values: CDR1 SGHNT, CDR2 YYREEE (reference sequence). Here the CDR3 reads CASSLEASGARYTDTQYF. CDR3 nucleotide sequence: TGTGCCAGCAGCTTGGAGGCTAGCGGGGCGCGTTACACAGATACGCAGTATTTT.

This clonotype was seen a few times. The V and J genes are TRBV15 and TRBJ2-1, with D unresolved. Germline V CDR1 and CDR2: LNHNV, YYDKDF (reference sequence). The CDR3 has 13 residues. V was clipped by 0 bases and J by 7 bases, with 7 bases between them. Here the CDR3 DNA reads TGTGCCACCAGCAGAGAGCCACAGAATGAGCAGTTCTTC. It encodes CATSREPQNEQFF.

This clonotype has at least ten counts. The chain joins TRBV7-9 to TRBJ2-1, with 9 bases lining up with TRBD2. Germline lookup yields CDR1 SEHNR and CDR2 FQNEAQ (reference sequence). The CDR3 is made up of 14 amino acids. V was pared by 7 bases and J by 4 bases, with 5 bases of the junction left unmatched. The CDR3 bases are TGTGCCAGCACCAGCGGGGGGTTATACAATGAGCAGTTCTTC. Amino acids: CASTSGGLYNEQFF. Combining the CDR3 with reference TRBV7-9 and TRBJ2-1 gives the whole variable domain DTGVSQNPRHKITKRGQNVTFRCDPISEHNRLYWYRQTLGQGPEFLTYFQNEAQLEKSRLLSDRFSAERPKGSFSTLEIQRTEQGDSAMYLCASTSGGLYNEQFFGPGTRLTVL.

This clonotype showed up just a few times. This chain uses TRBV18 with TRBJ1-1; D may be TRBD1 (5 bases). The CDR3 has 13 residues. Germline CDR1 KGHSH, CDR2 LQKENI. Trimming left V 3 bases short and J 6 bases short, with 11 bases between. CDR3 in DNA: TGTGCCAGCTCACCCTCGGGGACCGCTGAAGCTTTCTTT. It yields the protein CASSPSGTAEAFF.